In its sample, the clone carrying this T cell receptor beta chain was seen a few times. Its target is unknown. This sample is part of a study of vaccination and CD4 T cells after COVID-19. Trimming shortened V by 5 bases and J by 0 bases, and 11 bases separated the two germline ends. CDR3 size: 15 residues. Germline lookup yields CDR1 LNHNV and CDR2 YYDKDF (reference sequence). Scientists ran DNA taken from cultured CD4+ T cells through the Oncomine TCR Beta short-read assay for sequencing. After culture, CD4+ T cells served as the source for genomic DNA extraction. TCRdb recomputed calls from the PCR reads with MiXCR, one row per CDR3 protein. The top ten clones hold about 22% of a sample with fewer than 10,000 distinct CDR3 sequences, approximately 31% of them seen once. Treatment meaning: approximately nine-day PBMC culture with coronavirus spike peptide pools or control peptides (ViraFEST assay). The unexposed donor's CD4+ T cells were collected before the COVID-19 pandemic (2011-2018). The authors cultured approximately 2.1 million PBMCs per well with around 10 IU/ml IL-2 and about 10 ug/ml peptide pools.

The TCR comes from a human donor in good health. The chain couples TRBV15 to TRBJ1-5; D ambiguous. Specimen: CD4+ T cells from blood, cultured in vitro. Written as DNA, the CDR3 is TGTGCCACCAGCCCTTGGGCCTCTAGCAATCAGCCCCAGCATTTT. It codes for CATSPWASSNQPQHF.